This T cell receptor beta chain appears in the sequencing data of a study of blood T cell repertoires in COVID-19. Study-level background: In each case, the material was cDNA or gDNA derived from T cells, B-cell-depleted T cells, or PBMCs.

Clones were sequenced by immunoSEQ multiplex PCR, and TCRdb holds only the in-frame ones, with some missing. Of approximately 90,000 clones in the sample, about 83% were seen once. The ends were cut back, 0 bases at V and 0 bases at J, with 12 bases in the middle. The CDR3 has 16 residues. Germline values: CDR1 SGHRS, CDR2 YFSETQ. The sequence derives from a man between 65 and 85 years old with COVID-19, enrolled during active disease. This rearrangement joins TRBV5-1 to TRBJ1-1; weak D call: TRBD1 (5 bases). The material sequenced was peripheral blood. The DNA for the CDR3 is TGCGCCAGCAGCTTGGCCTCGACAGCGATGAACACTGAAGCTTTCTTT. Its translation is CASSLASTAMNTEAFF.